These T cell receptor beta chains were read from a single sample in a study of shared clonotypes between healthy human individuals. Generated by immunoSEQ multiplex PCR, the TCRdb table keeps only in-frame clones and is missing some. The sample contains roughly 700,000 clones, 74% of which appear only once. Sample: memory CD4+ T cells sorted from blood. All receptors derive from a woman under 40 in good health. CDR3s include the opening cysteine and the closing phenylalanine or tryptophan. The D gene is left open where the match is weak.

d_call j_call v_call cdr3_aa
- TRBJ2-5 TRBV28 CASSFAQVAETQYF
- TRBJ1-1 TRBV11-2 CASSLAAGLNTEAFF
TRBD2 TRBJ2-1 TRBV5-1 CASSLVFGREGPRNEQFF
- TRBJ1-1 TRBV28 CASSFRGPNTEAFF
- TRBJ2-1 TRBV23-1 CASSQSSGDRGRYEQFF
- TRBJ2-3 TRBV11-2 CASSPPPSTDTQYF
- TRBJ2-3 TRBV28 CASSGGPTDTQYF
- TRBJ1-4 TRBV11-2 CASSLASINEKLFF
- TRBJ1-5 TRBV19 CASSIVMAGAYSNQPQHF
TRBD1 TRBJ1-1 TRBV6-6 CASSAQGAGEAFF
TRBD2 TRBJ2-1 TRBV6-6 CASSGLAGGSNEQFF
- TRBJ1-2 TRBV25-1 CASSEYLEGHGYTF
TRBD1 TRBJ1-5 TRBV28 CASREPTGGDQPQHF
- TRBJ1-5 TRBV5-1 CASSPGSIRDGNQPQHF
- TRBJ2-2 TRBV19 CASVRDRLNTGELFF
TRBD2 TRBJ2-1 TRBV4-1 CASSQVALGTSGSRQFF
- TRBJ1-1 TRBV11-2 CASSLAGTSMNTEAFF
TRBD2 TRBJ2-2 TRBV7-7 CASSSTSRTGELFF
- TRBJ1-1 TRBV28 CASSPSSPNTEAFF
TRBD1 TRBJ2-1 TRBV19 CASSQTTGTGTEQFF
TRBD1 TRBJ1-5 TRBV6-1 CASSARTGNQPQHF
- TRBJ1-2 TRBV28 CASTSAAGEITYGYTF
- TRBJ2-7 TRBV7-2 CASSQGASAAYEQYF
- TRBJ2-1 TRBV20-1 CSARLYNEQFF
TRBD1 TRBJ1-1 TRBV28 CASSTTGQGAAEAFF
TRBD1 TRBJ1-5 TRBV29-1 CSVRQGMGQPQHF
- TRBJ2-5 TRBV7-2 CASSLSGWRETQYF
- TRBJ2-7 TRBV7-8 CASSLYQGPSYEQYF
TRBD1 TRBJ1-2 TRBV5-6 CASSSGGDYGYTF